One sample yielded the 27 T cell receptor beta chains listed below, sequenced in a study of post-analysis software for immune sequencing data. Regarding the study as a whole: Included in a set of roughly 5 TRBV segments more frequent in patients than controls were TRBV5-6, TRBV5-1 and TRBV20-1.

No antigen has been assigned to these receptors. Presence of unique molecular identifiers characterized the TCR beta cDNA libraries. TCRdb re-called the PCR reads through MiXCR, storing one row per CDR3 protein. The sample carries around 400,000 distinct CDR3 sequences, less than 40% recorded once. Source material: blood. These receptor sequences come from a girl aged 5-17 years with multiple sclerosis.

The rearrangement uses TRBV12-3 or TRBV12-4 and TRBJ2-5; D is uncertain. V lost 1 base, J lost 4 bases, and 10 bases lay in between. The CDR3 has 14 amino acids. The CDR3 loop is CASSLVVRGETQYF. The CDR3 nucleotides are TGTGCCAGCAGTTTAGTCGTCCGCGGAGAGACCCAGTACTTC.

Points on this clonotype: A junction end diverges from the germline sequence, so it may reflect a read error. The J gene is TRBJ2-3, the V gene TRBV7-2; 8 nucleotides align to TRBD2. CDR3 length equals 13 residues. Germline V gene lookup returns CDR1 SGHTA and CDR2 FQGNSA. The CDR3 region has the DNA TGTGCCAGCAACTTAGCTAGCGGGGATACGCAGTATTTT. This translates into CASNLASGDTQYF.

On this clonotype: The junction departs from the called germline gene at one end, perhaps through a read error. The chain's CDR3 is CASNIGGGDGCTF. The CDR3 coding sequence is TGTGCCAGCAACATCGGGGGAGGGGATGGCTGCACCTTC. The gene calls are TRBV6-5 and TRBJ1-2; the D gene is possibly TRBD1 (5 bases). The CDR3 spans 13 residues. Germline-derived CDR1 and CDR2 are MNHEY and SVGAGI.

The V gene is TRBV20-1, the J gene TRBJ2-3; no definite D call. The CDR3 totals 11 residues. Per germline, CDR1 DFQATT and CDR2 SNEGSKA (reference sequence). V lost 0 bases and J 9 bases, leaving 7 bases between the germline ends. The CDR3 spells CSARDYGTQYF. The DNA for the CDR3 is TGCAGTGCTAGAGATTACGGGACGCAGTATTTT.

This clonotype was seen a handful of times. The gene calls are TRBV7-2 and TRBJ2-1; D unclear. Trimming took 0 bases from V and 2 from J, leaving 5 bases between them. The germline V gene encodes CDR1 SGHTA and CDR2 FQGNSA. There are 14 residues in the CDR3. This chain's CDR3 is CASSLAEPYNEQFF. For the CDR3, the DNA is TGTGCCAGCAGCTTAGCGGAACCCTACAATGAGCAGTTCTTC.

This clonotype was found a few times. The V gene is TRBV15, the J gene TRBJ2-7; 8 bases line up with TRBD1. The CDR3 has 17 residues. The germline V gene has CDR1 LNHNV and CDR2 YYDKDF (reference sequence). Trimming cost V 1 base and J 2 bases; bases outside gene matches: 10. CDR3 DNA sequence: TGTGCCACCAGCAGAGCTGGCTGGGACAGGCTGACCTACGAGCAGTACTTC. Translating gives CATSRAGWDRLTYEQYF.

The chain links TRBV19 to TRBJ2-7; TRBD1 matches 8 bases. The CDR3 extends over 13 amino acids. Trimming took 8 bases from V and 3 from J; bases not matched to a gene: 6. Germline values: CDR1 LNHDA, CDR2 SQIVND (reference sequence). The CDR3 DNA reads TGTGCCAGTGGGGGACAGGACCGCTACGAGCAGTACTTC. Its protein is CASGGQDRYEQYF.

This clonotype has a handful of counts. CDR3 residues: CAISDLLDGYTF. CDR3 coding DNA: TGTGCCATCAGTGACCTGTTAGATGGCTACACCTTC. V usage is TRBV10-3 and J usage is TRBJ1-2; no clear D. CDR3 length: 12 residues. Germline-derived CDR1 and CDR2 are ENHRY and SYGVKD. Trimming took 3 bases from V and 6 from J, leaving 8 bases between them.

As regards this clonotype: With a much larger clone just one base away, this may be a read error. Here the CDR3 omits its conserved ending phenylalanine or tryptophan, so a read error is the likely source. CDR3 in DNA: TGTGCCAGCAGCACACTCTACGAGCAGTACCTC. Translated: CASSTLYEQYL. This chain connects TRBV7-9 to TRBJ2-5; D not certain. The end of the DNA aligns better with TRBJ2-7, so the J call may be wrong. Per germline, CDR1 SEHNR and CDR2 FQNEAQ (reference sequence). CDR3 length equals 11 residues.

The chain combines TRBV4-1 with TRBJ2-7; 10 bases align to TRBD2. Germline CDR1 reads MGHRA; CDR2 reads YSYEKL. This CDR3 is 15 amino acids long. The V and J ends lost 4 bases and 6 bases, in that order; junction bases with no gene match: 9. CDR3 DNA: TGCGCCAGCAGCCTACTTAGCGGGGGGCACGGCGAGCAGTACTTC. It specifies CASSLLSGGHGEQYF.

The CDR3 reads CASSTARAAYEKLFF. The CDR3 coding sequence is TGTGCCAGCAGTACGGCCAGGGCGGCGTATGAAAAACTGTTTTTT. The chain combines TRBV12-3 or TRBV12-4 with TRBJ1-4, with TRBD1 as a possible D gene (5 bases). The V end was cut by 5 bases, the J end by 6 bases, with 16 bases between. The CDR3 is 15 amino acids.

This chain uses TRBV5-1 with TRBJ2-1; TRBD1 might be the D (5 bases). CDR1 is SGHRS, CDR2 YFSETQ, per germline. V was trimmed by 4 bases and J by 2 bases, leaving 13 bases between them. This CDR3 is 15 amino acids long. CDR3 loop: CASSQDSPTYNEQFF. CDR3 in DNA: TGCGCCAGCAGCCAAGACAGTCCTACCTACAATGAGCAGTTCTTC.

This chain connects TRBV5-1 to TRBJ1-2; 8 bases agree with TRBD1. The CDR3 is 12 amino acids. CDR1 and CDR2 from the germline V gene are SGHRS and YFSETQ. With V trimmed by 5 bases and J by 7 bases, 4 bases remained unmatched. In nucleotides, the CDR3 is TGCGCCAGCAGACAGGGGGTTGGTGGCTACACCTTC. It codes for CASRQGVGGYTF.

This clonotype was counted once. The V call is TRBV6-2 or TRBV6-3, the J call TRBJ1-1; perhaps TRBD1 as D (5 bases). The CDR3 runs to 14 residues. Germline CDR1 MNHEY, CDR2 SVGEGT. The V end lost 7 bases, the J end lost 6 bases, and 18 bases lay between the germline ends. The CDR3 region is CASITLGVRAEAFF. CDR3 DNA sequence: TGTGCCAGCATCACCCTGGGGGTCAGAGCTGAAGCTTTCTTT.

The genes are TRBV28 and TRBJ2-3; maybe TRBD2 (7 bases). V was cut by 2 bases and J by 1 base, with 13 bases left in between. From germline, CDR1 is MDHEN and CDR2 SYDVKM. The CDR3 sequence is 16 residues long. Here the CDR3 DNA reads TGTGCCAGCAGTTTAGATGGGGGGGCCCGCACAGATACGCAGTATTTT. Encoded protein: CASSLDGGARTDTQYF.

In this sample, this clonotype turned up a few times. The J gene is TRBJ1-2, the V gene TRBV7-9, with D possibly TRBD1 on 5 matching bases. The V and J ends lost 6 bases and 3 bases respectively, with 17 bases between them. The CDR3 is made up of 15 amino acids. CDR1 and CDR2 (germline): SEHNR, FQNEAQ (reference sequence). CDR3 in amino acids: CASSVPSWDDYGYTF. The CDR3 bases are TGTGCCAGCAGTGTACCTAGCTGGGACGACTATGGCTACACCTTC. Together with reference TRBV7-9 and TRBJ1-2, the CDR3 gives the full variable domain: DTGVSQNPRHKITKRGQNVTFRCDPISEHNRLYWYRQTLGQGPEFLTYFQNEAQLEKSRLLSDRFSAERPKGSFSTLEIQRTEQGDSAMYLCASSVPSWDDYGYTFGSGTRLTVV.

This clonotype was seen once. V is TRBV7-8 and J is TRBJ2-1, with D tentatively TRBD1 (6 bases). CDR3 length: 16 amino acids. Germline CDR1 reads SGHVS; CDR2 reads FQNEAQ. Trimming removed 3 bases from V and 2 bases from J, with 14 bases in between. CDR3 nucleotide sequence: TGTGCCAGCAGCTTTCGGACAGTCAGGGCCTACAATGAGCAGTTCTTC. This translates into CASSFRTVRAYNEQFF.

V usage is TRBV28 and J usage is TRBJ2-4; D is unresolved. The J call is doubtful: the DNA matches TRBJ2-7 better. The length of the CDR3 is 13 residues. The germline gives CDR1 MDHEN, CDR2 SYDVKM. This CDR3 is CASSSDPGYEQYF. CDR3 nucleotides: TGTGCCAGCAGTTCAGACCCTGGCTACGAGCAGTACTTC.

The rearrangement uses TRBV4-2 and TRBJ1-1; 7 bases line up with TRBD1. With V trimmed by 3 bases and J by 1 base, 14 bases remained unmatched. Germline V lookup: CDR1 LGHNA, CDR2 YNFKEQ. The CDR3 has 18 amino acids. The CDR3 protein is CASSQRPYRGEGNTEAFF. As DNA, the CDR3 is TGTGCCAGCAGCCAGAGACCGTACAGGGGTGAGGGGAACACTGAAGCTTTCTTT.

This clonotype was seen more than once but under ten times. The V gene is TRBV9, the J gene TRBJ2-7, with TRBD2 as a possible D gene (5 bases). The CDR3 covers 14 residues. V lost 3 bases, J lost 4 bases, and 14 bases lay in between. Per the germline V gene, CDR1 is SGDLS and CDR2 is YYNGEE. CDR3 region: CASSEAHGVYEQYF. The DNA of the CDR3 is TGTGCCAGCAGCGAAGCCCACGGGGTGTACGAGCAGTACTTC.

The chain recombines TRBV10-3 with TRBJ1-2, with D possibly TRBD1 on 5 matching bases. The germline CDR1 and CDR2 sequences are ENHRY and SYGVKD. The CDR3 covers 14 residues. V dropped 0 bases and J dropped 8 bases, with 13 bases sitting between them. The CDR3 bases are TGTGCCATCAGTGAGTCAGGGGCAGCCTGGGGCTACACCTTC. Amino acid sequence: CAISESGAAWGYTF.

V and J are TRBV30 and TRBJ2-5; weak D call: TRBD2 (6 bases). This CDR3 is built from 14 residues. From germline, CDR1 is GTSNPN and CDR2 SVGIG (reference sequence). V was pared by 3 bases and J by 0 bases, with 11 bases between. For the CDR3, the DNA is TGTGCCTGGAGACGAGGGAGGTACCAAGAGACCCAGTACTTC. This codes for CAWRRGRYQETQYF.

This clonotype appeared many times. The chain carries TRBV6-6 and TRBJ1-2; D uncertain. There are 14 residues in the CDR3. Germline V gene data show CDR1 as MNHNY and CDR2 as SVGAGI (reference sequence). Trimming took 0 bases from V and 3 from J, leaving 8 bases between them. The CDR3 DNA reads TGTGCCAGCAGTTACTCGCGGCAGGACTATGGCTACACCTTC. It codes for CASSYSRQDYGYTF.

This clonotype was counted only a few times. This CDR3 is CASSPLDKTQYF. The DNA for the CDR3 is TGTGCCAGCAGCCCTTTGGACAAGACCCAGTACTTC. The chain uses TRBV3-1 and TRBJ2-5, with D possibly being TRBD1 (5 bases). The CDR3 extends over 12 amino acids. Trimming cost V 4 bases and J 6 bases, with 9 bases left between them. Germline V gene sequence: CDR1 LGHDT, CDR2 YNNKEL (reference sequence).

This clonotype was detected once. V gene TRBV10-2 combines with J gene TRBJ2-7, with 7 bases identical to TRBD1. The CDR3 contains 13 residues. V was clipped by 8 bases and J by 2 bases; unmatched bases: 6. Germline CDR1 WSHSY, CDR2 SAAADI. The CDR3 DNA is TGCGCCAGCGGACAAGGACAGGCCTACGAGCAGTACTTC. Its protein is CASGQGQAYEQYF.

In this sample, this clonotype turned up a few times. The chain has TRBV29-1 and TRBJ1-1; 7 bases are shared with TRBD1. Germline CDR1 SQVTM, CDR2 ANQGSEA. The CDR3 is 11 amino acids. Trimming at V came to 4 bases and at J to 5 bases, leaving 1 base not matched to a gene. The CDR3 is CSVAQGTEAFF. The CDR3, as DNA: TGCAGCGTTGCACAGGGGACTGAAGCTTTCTTT. Combining the CDR3 with reference TRBV29-1 and TRBJ1-1 gives the whole variable domain SAVISQKPSRDICQRGTSLTIQCQVDSQVTMMFWYRQQPGQSLTLIATANQGSEATYESGFVIDKFPISRPNLTFSTLTVSNMSPEDSSIYLCSVAQGTEAFFGQGTRLTVV.

The V call is TRBV6-7, the J call TRBJ1-2, with no clear D. TRBV6-7 is assigned to the ORF class and has an uncertain function. CDR3 size: 12 residues. V dropped 2 bases and J dropped 6 bases, with 7 bases sitting between them. CDR3 in DNA: TGTGCCAGCAGTTACCGTGGAGATGGCTACACCTTC. Translation: CASSYRGDGYTF.